This paragraph reports one T cell receptor (beta chain). Profiling relied on immunoSEQ multiplex PCR, and the TCRdb table lists in-frame clones only, not all of them. This repertoire shows about 960,000 clones, 76% found once; its top ten account for roughly 1.5%. This sample is part of a study of shared clonotypes between healthy human individuals. Trimming cost V 5 bases and J 0 bases, with 11 bases left between them. The CDR3 covers 14 residues. The germline V gene encodes CDR1 SGHNT and CDR2 YYREEE (reference sequence). The sequenced material came from memory CD4+ T cells sorted from blood. Subset denoted: CD45RA-negative fraction. The V and J genes are TRBV5-4 and TRBJ1-1, with no clear D. This receptor was identified in a man younger than 35 in good health. The CDR3 DNA reads TGTGCCAGCAGTAAATGGTCGCTGAACACTGAAGCTTTCTTT. It encodes CASSKWSLNTEAFF.